One and the same sample provided the 15 T cell receptor beta chains below, sequenced in a study of T cell responses to AZD1222 COVID-19 vaccine. Produced via immunoSEQ multiplex PCR; TCRdb's table is partial and in-frame only. The data contain about 160,000 clones, about nine tenths of them singletons. This specimen was peripheral blood, taken on day 0 of AZD1222 vaccination. Every receptor here comes from an adult in good health.

This chain connects TRBV9 to TRBJ1-1, with D maybe TRBD1 (6 bases). CDR1 and CDR2 (germline): SGDLS, YYNGEE. V was pared by 3 bases and J by 11 bases, with 17 bases between. The CDR3 is made up of 13 amino acids. The CDR3 region is CASSARTDFSAFF. In DNA form, the CDR3 reads TGTGCCAGCAGCGCCCGGACAGACTTTAGCGCTTTCTTT.

The chain links TRBV5-1 to TRBJ2-7; D is ambiguous. Germline-derived CDR1 and CDR2 are SGHRS and YFSETQ. V was clipped by 3 bases and J by 4 bases, with 11 bases between them. The CDR3 has 13 amino acids. The CDR3 DNA reads as TGCGCCAGCAGCTCGACGGACCGATACGAGCAGTACTTC. Its translation: CASSSTDRYEQYF.

V usage is TRBV5-8 and J usage is TRBJ1-2; no firm D call. CDR3 length: 16 amino acids. Trimming stripped 0 bases from V and 4 bases from J, with 16 bases between. Germline CDR1 and CDR2: SGHTS and YDEGEE. CDR3 amino acids: CASSLVPRSRSYGYTF. The DNA for the CDR3 is TGTGCCAGCAGCTTGGTCCCCCGGAGCCGGAGCTATGGCTACACCTTC.

V usage is TRBV9 and J usage is TRBJ1-5; D is ambiguous. This CDR3 has 11 residues. The V end lost 4 bases, the J end lost 4 bases, and 3 bases lay between the germline ends. Germline V gene sequence: CDR1 SGDLS, CDR2 YYNGEE. The CDR3 region is CASSHNQPQHF. The CDR3 nucleotides read TGTGCCAGCAGCCATAATCAGCCCCAGCATTTT.

The genes are TRBV6-1 and TRBJ1-1; tentative D call: TRBD1 (6 bases). From germline, CDR1 is MNHNS and CDR2 SASEGT. The length of the CDR3 is 16 residues. The V gene lost 3 bases and the J gene lost 2 bases, with 16 bases spanning the gap. CDR3 region: CASSEVTGRGNTEAFF. In DNA, the CDR3 is TGTGCCAGCAGTGAGGTAACAGGGCGGGGTAACACTGAAGCTTTCTTT.

For the CDR3, the DNA is TGTGCCAGCAGCCAGATGGCAGGGCGCTCACCCCTCCACTTT. Translation gives CASSQMAGRSPLHF. The V gene is TRBV3-1 (or the pseudogene TRBV3-2), the J gene TRBJ1-6; D may be TRBD1 (5 bases). Trimming cost V 3 bases and J 10 bases, with 13 bases left between them. The CDR3 is 14 amino acids. The V gene's germline CDR1 is LGHDT and CDR2 YNNKEL (reference sequence).

The rearrangement joins TRBV4-3 to TRBJ1-6; TRBD1 might be the D (6 bases). Germline V gene lookup returns CDR1 LGHNA and CDR2 YSLEER. The CDR3 runs to 16 residues. V lost 4 bases, J lost 7 bases, and 17 bases lay in between. The CDR3 nucleotides read TGCGCCAGCAGCCCTGGACAGTCAAAATCCAATTCACCCCTCCACTTT. It yields the protein CASSPGQSKSNSPLHF.

V and J are TRBV9 and TRBJ2-1; D perhaps matches TRBD2 (6 bases). The CDR3 has 15 amino acids. Trimming stripped 0 bases from V and 6 bases from J, with 13 bases between. CDR1 is SGDLS and CDR2 is YYNGEE in the germline V gene. CDR3 region: CASSVVVSGANEQFF. The CDR3, as DNA: TGTGCCAGCAGCGTAGTTGTTAGCGGTGCCAATGAGCAGTTCTTC.

J is TRBJ2-1 and V is TRBV19; unclear D gene. Per the germline V gene, CDR1 is LNHDA and CDR2 is SQIVND (reference sequence). The V and J ends lost 4 bases and 3 bases respectively, with 7 bases between them. The CDR3 sequence is 13 residues long. In nucleotides, the CDR3 is TGTGCCAGTAGTACCAGTTACTACAATGAGCAGTTCTTC. The encoded protein is CASSTSYYNEQFF.

The chain joins TRBV2 to TRBJ2-7, with 9 bases identical to TRBD1. This CDR3 is built from 15 residues. The ends lost 3 bases at V and 3 bases at J; junction bases unmatched: 6. Germline V gives CDR1 SNHLY, CDR2 FYNNEI. CDR3: CASSDGQGSYYEQYF. The DNA for the CDR3 is TGTGCCAGCAGTGATGGACAGGGGAGTTACTACGAGCAGTACTTC.

The V call is TRBV6-2 or TRBV6-3, the J call TRBJ2-5, with TRBD1 matching 7 bases. CDR3 size: 17 residues. Germline CDR1 MNHEY, CDR2 SVGEGT. V shed 2 bases, J shed 2 bases, and the junction held 11 bases outside the gene matches. The CDR3, as DNA: TGTGCCAGCAGTTACCTCTTTAGTTCGGGACAGCAAGAGACCCAGTACTTC. Residues: CASSYLFSSGQQETQYF.

V and J are TRBV18 and TRBJ1-6, with unresolved D. The CDR3 sequence is 13 residues long. Germline-derived CDR1 and CDR2 are KGHSH and LQKENI. The V gene lost 3 bases and the J gene lost 7 bases, with 7 bases spanning the gap. CDR3 protein: CASSPELNSPLHF. The CDR3 DNA follows: TGTGCCAGCTCACCCGAATTGAATTCACCCCTCCACTTT.

The V gene is TRBV6-2 or TRBV6-3, the J gene TRBJ1-6, with 7 positions matching TRBD1. The CDR3 runs to 14 residues. CDR1 and CDR2 (germline): MNHEY, SVGEGT. The trim removed 6 bases at V and 7 bases at J, leaving 6 bases unmatched. CDR3 DNA sequence: TGTGCCAGCAGCCGAGGACAGGAGAATTCACCCCTCCACTTT. It yields the protein CASSRGQENSPLHF.

The chain joins TRBV7-2 to TRBJ1-3; D call uncertain. CDR3 length: 15 residues. Per germline, CDR1 SGHTA and CDR2 FQGNSA. V dropped 5 bases and J dropped 0 bases, with 11 bases sitting between them. The CDR3 sequence: CASSPLGNSGNTIYF. The CDR3 bases are TGTGCCAGCAGCCCCTTGGGCAACTCTGGAAACACCATATATTTT.

This sequence joins TRBV13 and TRBJ2-1, with D possibly being TRBD2 (5 bases). CDR3 length: 15 amino acids. Germline values: CDR1 PRHDT, CDR2 FYEKMQ (reference sequence). V lost 4 bases and J lost 2, with 12 bases in between. CDR3 residues: CASSSRGRTYNEQFF. The DNA of the CDR3 is TGTGCCAGCAGCTCCCGGGGAAGGACCTACAATGAGCAGTTCTTC.